The clone carrying this T cell receptor beta chain was seen a handful of times. Its antigen is not identified. Deletions cut 4 bases from V and 4 bases from J, with 5 bases between. The CDR3 runs to 13 residues. CDR1 is SGHDN, CDR2 FVKESK, per germline. This sample is drawn from a study of CD8 T cells in ankylosing spondylitis. Study-wide points: There was reportedly significant enrichment of clones that were disease-linked in matched ankylosing spondylitis synovial fluid. Some of these motif variants have turned up before, in reports on reactive arthritis synovial fluid and blood. Blood of patients with ankylosing spondylitis appeared to be characterized by a TCR beta motif of several highly homologous variants. Disease-linked clones, CD8+, were relatively rare in peripheral blood.

The authors made TCR beta libraries by quantitative 5'-RACE with molecular barcodes. Each CDR3 protein is one row after TCRdb ran MiXCR on the 5' RACE reads. Of 670,000 or so distinct CDR3 sequences listed, 15% to 20% are singletons. This sequence originates from a male donor with ankylosing spondylitis. The sample was blood, either unsorted or a sorted T cell fraction (not recorded which). The chain carries TRBV14 and TRBJ2-6; D remains unclear. CDR3 amino acids: CASSPYGANVLTF. The CDR3 DNA sequence: TGTGCCAGCAGCCCCTACGGGGCCAACGTCCTGACTTTC.